The source of this T cell receptor beta chain is a study of PD-1 blockade in classical Hodgkin lymphoma. Clones were sequenced by immunoSEQ multiplex PCR, and TCRdb holds only the in-frame ones, with some missing. The table records nearly 55,000 clones, over 75% of them present only once. Every patient was affected by relapse after autologous stem cell transplantation, while exposure to brentuximab vedotin was not uniform. The V and J ends lost 4 bases and 0 bases, in that order; junction bases with no gene match: 13. CDR1 and CDR2 (germline): SGHTA, FQGNSA. This CDR3 is 18 amino acids long. The rearrangement uses TRBV7-2 and TRBJ2-3, with TRBD2 identical over 7 bases. The specimen was peripheral blood mononuclear cells (PBMCs), collected at baseline. The TCR comes from a human donor with classical Hodgkin lymphoma. Here the CDR3 reads CASSSQKFASGSTDTQYF. CDR3 in DNA: TGTGCCAGCAGCTCCCAAAAATTCGCTAGCGGAAGCACAGATACGCAGTATTTT.